The 27 T cell receptor beta chains presented below share a single source sample, sequenced in a study of blood T cell repertoires in COVID-19. Libraries were prepared by immunoSEQ multiplex PCR; TCRdb keeps only in-frame clonotypes and omits some of them. The data contain around 100,000 clones, approximately 80% of them singletons. The sample comprised peripheral blood. These receptors were taken from a man aged 55 to 70 with acute or convalescent COVID-19.

The chain joins TRBV25-1 to TRBJ1-6, with 10 bases that match TRBD1. Germline V CDR1 and CDR2: MGHDK, SYGVNS. The CDR3 loop spans 16 amino acids. Losses at the gene ends were 0 bases for V and 10 bases for J; bases not matched to a gene: 6. CDR3 coding DNA: TGTGCCAGCAGTGAATACGACAGGGGGCCCCAATCACCCCTCCACTTT. As protein: CASSEYDRGPQSPLHF.

This clone appeared once. V and J are TRBV7-8 and TRBJ2-5, with TRBD2 matching over 7 bases. V lost 5 bases to trimming and J lost 5 bases; unmatched junction nucleotides: 14. The germline V gene encodes CDR1 SGHVS and CDR2 FQNEAQ. The length of the CDR3 is 16 residues. The CDR3 protein is CASSPLGGGPSETQYF. The CDR3 bases are TGTGCCAGCAGCCCGCTCGGGGGAGGGCCGAGTGAGACCCAGTACTTC.

The chain has TRBV11-3 and TRBJ2-2; TRBD2 agrees at 9 bases. Looked up from germline, CDR1 is SGHNT and CDR2 is YENEEA. The V gene end was trimmed by 5 bases and the J gene end by 1 base; junction bases not matched to a gene: 14. This CDR3 spans 19 amino acids. CDR3 in amino acids: CASSLRHEREARNTGELFF. In nucleotides, the CDR3 is TGTGCCAGCAGCCTCCGGCATGAGCGGGAGGCGCGGAACACCGGGGAGCTGTTTTTT.

The chain joins TRBV6-2 or TRBV6-3 to TRBJ1-2; D is undetermined. Germline values: CDR1 MNHEY, CDR2 SVGEGT. The CDR3 spans 11 residues. Trimming removed 5 bases from V and 8 bases from J, with 9 bases in between. CDR3 DNA sequence: TGTGCCAGCAGTCCCGCGTTGGGCTACACCTTC. Its protein product is CASSPALGYTF.

This clone came up once. The V and J genes are TRBV3-1 (or the pseudogene TRBV3-2) and TRBJ1-2, with 11 positions matching TRBD1. With V trimmed by 5 bases and J by 8 bases, 10 bases remained unmatched. The CDR3 is made up of 15 amino acids. Germline CDR1 is LGHDT and CDR2 is YNNKEL (reference sequence). CDR3 sequence reads: CASSFRTGGAGGYTF. CDR3 sequence (DNA): TGTGCCAGCAGCTTTCGGACAGGGGGCGCGGGAGGCTACACCTTC.

CDR3 residues: CATSDYPPDTQYF. Written as DNA, the CDR3 is TGTGCCACCAGTGACTATCCCCCAGATACGCAGTATTTT. The chain uses TRBV24-1 and TRBJ2-3, with no clear D. This CDR3 has 13 residues. In germline, CDR1 is KGHDR, CDR2 SFDVKD. Deletions cut 4 bases from V and 4 bases from J, with 8 bases between.

The chain uses TRBV5-1 and TRBJ2-5; TRBD2 agrees at 10 bases. Germline trimming cut 3 bases from V and 4 bases from J; bases unmatched to any gene: 6. Germline values: CDR1 SGHRS, CDR2 YFSETQ. CDR3 size: 15 residues. CDR3 residues: CASSSSSGRAETQYF. In nucleotides, the CDR3 is TGCGCCAGCAGCTCATCTAGCGGGAGAGCAGAGACCCAGTACTTC.

The chain employs TRBV19 and TRBJ1-2, with no clear D. Germline V CDR1 and CDR2: LNHDA, SQIVND (reference sequence). Between the trimmed V and J ends, which lost 3 bases and 8 bases, there was a span of 13 bases. The CDR3 has 13 amino acids. CDR3 residues: CASSIQTSEGYTF. The CDR3 region has the DNA TGTGCCAGTAGTATCCAGACTAGTGAGGGCTACACCTTC.

This sequence joins TRBV4-1 and TRBJ2-7; 11 bases align to TRBD1. Germline CDR1 is MGHRA and CDR2 is YSYEKL. The CDR3 extends over 15 amino acids. V lost 5 bases and J lost 5; bases outside the gene matches: 8. The CDR3 coding sequence is TGCGCCAGCAGCAACCGAGGGACAGGGGGTGACGAGCAGTACTTC. It translates to CASSNRGTGGDEQYF.

The gene calls are TRBV27 and TRBJ1-2, with unresolved D. V gave up 5 bases and J gave up 2 bases, with 18 bases separating them. Germline V gives CDR1 MNHEY, CDR2 SMNVEV (reference sequence). This CDR3 is built from 16 residues. The CDR3 reads CASSTTWRRSNYGYTF. Written as DNA, the CDR3 is TGTGCCAGCAGTACAACCTGGCGGCGGTCAAACTATGGCTACACCTTC.

J is TRBJ2-2 and V is TRBV7-8, with D maybe TRBD2 (6 bases). Germline lookup yields CDR1 SGHVS and CDR2 FQNEAQ. The CDR3 runs to 15 residues. The germline V and J ends were trimmed by 5 bases and 7 bases, with 17 bases remaining between them. Written as DNA, the CDR3 is TGTGCCAGCAGCACCCCCCGCGGGGCAGGCGGGGAGCTGTTTTTT. Translating gives CASSTPRGAGGELFF.

The chain combines TRBV7-8 with TRBJ1-5; 9 bases align to TRBD1. Germline CDR1 reads SGHVS; CDR2 reads FQNEAQ. V lost 4 bases to trimming and J lost 0 bases; unmatched junction nucleotides: 19. This CDR3 has 21 residues. The CDR3 is CASSSRTGDVQKPYSNQPQHF. DNA for the CDR3: TGTGCCAGCAGCTCCCGGACAGGGGACGTTCAAAAACCCTATAGCAATCAGCCCCAGCATTTT.

The chain is built from TRBV7-8 and TRBJ2-5, with 10 bases that match TRBD1. Germline V gene lookup returns CDR1 SGHVS and CDR2 FQNEAQ. The CDR3 consists of 15 residues. The V segment lost 2 bases and the J segment 2 bases; nucleotides outside the gene matches: 2. CDR3 amino acids: CASSLRGQGQETQYF. CDR3 coding DNA: TGTGCCAGCAGCTTACGGGGACAGGGGCAAGAGACCCAGTACTTC.

The V call is TRBV5-1, the J call TRBJ1-1; 7 bases are shared with TRBD1. This CDR3 comprises 13 residues. After removal of 4 bases from V and 4 bases from J, the junction contained 4 bases not matched to a gene. The germline gives CDR1 SGHRS, CDR2 YFSETQ. The CDR3 loop is CASSRQGPTEAFF. The CDR3 DNA is TGCGCCAGCAGCCGACAGGGACCCACTGAAGCTTTCTTT.

V usage is TRBV3-1 (or the pseudogene TRBV3-2) and J usage is TRBJ1-4, with D possibly matching TRBD1 (6 bases). The V gene's germline CDR1 is LGHDT and CDR2 YNNKEL (reference sequence). The V and J ends lost 1 base and 12 bases respectively, with 6 bases between them. The CDR3 has 11 amino acids. CDR3: CASSQAGELFF. In DNA, the CDR3 is TGTGCCAGCAGCCAAGCAGGGGAACTGTTTTTT.

The rearrangement uses TRBV2 and TRBJ2-7; TRBD2 matches at 11 bases. V shed 8 bases and J 7 bases; nucleotides not matched to a gene: 7. The CDR3 spans 13 residues. Germline V gene data show CDR1 as SNHLY and CDR2 as FYNNEI. The DNA for the CDR3 is TGTGCCAGCTATCTAGCGGGAGGTGGGGAGCAGTACTTC. It specifies CASYLAGGGEQYF. The full variable domain, completed using reference TRBV2 and TRBJ2-7, is EPEVTQTPSHQVTQMGQEVILRCVPISNHLYFYWYRQILGQKVEFLVSFYNNEISEKSEIFDDQFSVERPDGSNFTLKIRSTKLEDSAMYFCASYLAGGGEQYFGPGTRLTVT.

V is TRBV20-1 and J is TRBJ2-7; D is undetermined. The CDR3 covers 11 residues. Germline assignment: CDR1 DFQATT and CDR2 SNEGSKA (reference sequence). Trimming left V 8 bases short and J 7 bases short, with 15 bases between. CDR3 residues: CSPTFFYEQYF. CDR3 bases: TGCAGTCCTACATTTTTCTATGAGCAGTACTTC.

This chain joins TRBV25-1 and TRBJ1-2; 8 nucleotides agree with TRBD1. J was trimmed by 7 bases and V by 4 bases; bases with no gene match: 11. The CDR3 is 15 residues long. The germline CDR1 and CDR2 sequences are MGHDK and SYGVNS. The CDR3 sequence is CASSGSPGGAFGYTF. The CDR3 DNA sequence: TGTGCCAGCAGTGGCTCTCCAGGGGGCGCTTTTGGCTACACCTTC.

The V gene is TRBV2, the J gene TRBJ1-2; D perhaps matches TRBD1 (6 bases). This CDR3 spans 15 amino acids. Germline lookup yields CDR1 SNHLY and CDR2 FYNNEI. V lost 6 bases and J lost 4, with 18 bases in between. The CDR3 nucleotides are TGTGCCAGCAGCGGCAAGGAGGACAGATCCTATGGCTACACCTTC. This translates into CASSGKEDRSYGYTF. The variable domain in full, completed from reference TRBV2 and TRBJ1-2, reads EPEVTQTPSHQVTQMGQEVILRCVPISNHLYFYWYRQILGQKVEFLVSFYNNEISEKSEIFDDQFSVERPDGSNFTLKIRSTKLEDSAMYFCASSGKEDRSYGYTFGSGTRLTVV.

The chain employs TRBV28 and TRBJ1-4, with a tentative D call TRBD1 (5 bases). V was pared by 3 bases and J by 7 bases, with 12 bases between. The CDR3 covers 14 residues. Germline CDR1 MDHEN, CDR2 SYDVKM. CDR3 nucleotides: TGTGCCAGCAGTTTTGGGGGGTTAACTGAAAAACTGTTTTTT. It specifies CASSFGGLTEKLFF.

The rearrangement joins TRBV5-4 to TRBJ1-2, with D uncertain. Trimming stripped 0 bases from V and 0 bases from J, with 9 bases between. The CDR3 has 15 amino acids. Germline CDR1 reads SGHNT; CDR2 reads YYREEE (reference sequence). The CDR3 nucleotides are TGTGCCAGCAGCTTGGCCGCGAGGGCTAACTATGGCTACACCTTC. Amino acid sequence: CASSLAARANYGYTF.

This clone was counted between two and nine times. The rearrangement joins TRBV6-5 to TRBJ1-3, with D unclear. Per the germline V gene, CDR1 is MNHEY and CDR2 is SVGAGI. This CDR3 comprises 16 residues. The V end was cut by 0 bases, the J end by 2 bases, with 11 bases between. CDR3 sequence reads: CASSYSLGGTGNTIYF. The CDR3 DNA follows: TGTGCCAGCAGTTACTCGTTAGGAGGGACTGGAAACACCATATATTTT.

The chain employs TRBV19 and TRBJ1-1; D remains unclear. Germline V gene data show CDR1 as LNHDA and CDR2 as SQIVND (reference sequence). There are 12 residues in the CDR3. V lost 10 bases and J 11 bases, leaving 20 bases between the germline ends. For the CDR3, the DNA is TGTGCCACATCTAGCAGTCCGAAACGGGCTTTCTTT. It is translated as CATSSSPKRAFF.

This chain links TRBV7-2 with TRBJ1-6, with no clear D. Germline CDR1 is SGHTA and CDR2 is FQGNSA. The CDR3 totals 13 residues. V lost 8 bases, J lost 5 bases, and 10 bases lay in between. The DNA for the CDR3 is TGTGCCAGCTTGGCGGCAGATAATTCACCCCTCCACTTT. Protein product: CASLAADNSPLHF.

Remarks on this clone: The same CDR3 is also encoded by other DNA sequences in this sample. The chain combines TRBV11-3 with TRBJ2-5, with 9 nucleotides matching TRBD2. This CDR3 comprises 13 residues. V was pared by 5 bases and J by 7 bases, with 5 bases of the junction left unmatched. Germline lookup yields CDR1 SGHNT and CDR2 YENEEA. Here the CDR3 reads CASSPGREGTQYF. The CDR3 region has the DNA TGTGCCAGCAGCCCCGGGCGGGAGGGGACCCAGTACTTC.

The rearrangement links TRBV9 to TRBJ1-6, with D possibly TRBD1 on 6 matching bases. Trimming stripped 2 bases from V and 6 bases from J, with 9 bases between. The CDR3 runs to 14 residues. From germline, CDR1 is SGDLS and CDR2 YYNGEE. DNA for the CDR3: TGTGCCAGCAGCGTGACAGGAGGTAATTCACCCCTCCACTTT. Residues: CASSVTGGNSPLHF.

The rearrangement uses TRBV19 and TRBJ2-1; TRBD1 might be the D (5 bases). Germline CDR1 and CDR2: LNHDA and SQIVND (reference sequence). The CDR3 covers 15 residues. V lost 6 bases and J lost 2, with 14 bases in between. The CDR3 sequence: CASRRGRLAYNEQFF. The CDR3 bases are TGTGCCAGTAGAAGGGGAAGGTTGGCCTACAATGAGCAGTTCTTC.